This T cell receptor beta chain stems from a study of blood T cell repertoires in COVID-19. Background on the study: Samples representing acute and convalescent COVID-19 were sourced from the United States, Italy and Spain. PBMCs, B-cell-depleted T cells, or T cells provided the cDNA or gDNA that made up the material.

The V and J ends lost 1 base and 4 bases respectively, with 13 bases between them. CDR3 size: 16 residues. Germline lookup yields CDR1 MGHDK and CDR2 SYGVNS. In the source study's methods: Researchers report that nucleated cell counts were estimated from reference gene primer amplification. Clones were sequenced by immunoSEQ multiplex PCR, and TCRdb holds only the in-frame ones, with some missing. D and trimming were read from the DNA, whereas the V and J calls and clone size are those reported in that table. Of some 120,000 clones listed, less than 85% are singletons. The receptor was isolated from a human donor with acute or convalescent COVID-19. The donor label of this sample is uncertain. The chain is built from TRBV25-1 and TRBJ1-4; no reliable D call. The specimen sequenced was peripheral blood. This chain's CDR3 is CASSEFRRSDNEKLFF. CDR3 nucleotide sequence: TGTGCCAGCAGTGAATTCCGACGGAGTGATAATGAAAAACTGTTTTTT.